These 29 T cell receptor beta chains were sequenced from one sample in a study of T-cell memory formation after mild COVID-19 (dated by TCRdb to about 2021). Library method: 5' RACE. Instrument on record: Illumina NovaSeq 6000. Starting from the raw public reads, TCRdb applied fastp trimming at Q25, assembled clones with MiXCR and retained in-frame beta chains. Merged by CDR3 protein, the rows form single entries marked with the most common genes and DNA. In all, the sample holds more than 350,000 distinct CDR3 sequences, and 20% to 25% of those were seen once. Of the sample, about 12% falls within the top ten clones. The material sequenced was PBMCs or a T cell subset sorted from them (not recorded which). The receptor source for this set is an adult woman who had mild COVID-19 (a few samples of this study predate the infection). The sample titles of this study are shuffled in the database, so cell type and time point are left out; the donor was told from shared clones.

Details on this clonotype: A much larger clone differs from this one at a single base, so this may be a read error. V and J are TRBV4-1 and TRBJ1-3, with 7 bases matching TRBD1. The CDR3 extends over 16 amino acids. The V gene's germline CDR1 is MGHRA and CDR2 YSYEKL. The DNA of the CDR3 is TGCGTCAGCAGCCAAGCTGACCGCGGACAGGCAAACACCATATATTTT. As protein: CVSSQADRGQANTIYF.

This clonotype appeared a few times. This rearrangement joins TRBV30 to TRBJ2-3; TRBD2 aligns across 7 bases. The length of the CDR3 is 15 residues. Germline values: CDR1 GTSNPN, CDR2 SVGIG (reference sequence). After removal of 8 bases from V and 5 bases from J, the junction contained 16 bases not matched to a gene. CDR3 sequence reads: CAHVPRGSRGDTQYF. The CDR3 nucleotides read TGTGCCCATGTGCCGCGCGGGAGCCGAGGAGATACGCAGTATTTT.

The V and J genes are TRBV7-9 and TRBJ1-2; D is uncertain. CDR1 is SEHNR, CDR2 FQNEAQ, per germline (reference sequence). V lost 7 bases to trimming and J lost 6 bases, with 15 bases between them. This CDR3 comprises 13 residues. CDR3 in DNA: TGTGCCAGCACCCTTTCTGGAGGGCATGGCTACACCTTC. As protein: CASTLSGGHGYTF.

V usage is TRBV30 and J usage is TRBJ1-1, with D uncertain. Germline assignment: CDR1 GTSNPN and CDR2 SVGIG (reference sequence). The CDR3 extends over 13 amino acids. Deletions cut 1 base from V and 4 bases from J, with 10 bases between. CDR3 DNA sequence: TGTGCCTGGAGTGGAGGTCATGGCACTGAAGCTTTCTTT. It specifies CAWSGGHGTEAFF.

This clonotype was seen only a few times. The DNA of the CDR3 is TGTGCCAGCTCACCACGATCAGGTCAGCCCCAGCATTTT. Its translation is CASSPRSGQPQHF. The chain couples TRBV18 to TRBJ1-5; no clear D gene. The CDR3 covers 13 residues. The germline V and J ends were trimmed by 1 base and 6 bases, with 7 bases remaining between them. The germline CDR1 and CDR2 sequences are KGHSH and LQKENI.

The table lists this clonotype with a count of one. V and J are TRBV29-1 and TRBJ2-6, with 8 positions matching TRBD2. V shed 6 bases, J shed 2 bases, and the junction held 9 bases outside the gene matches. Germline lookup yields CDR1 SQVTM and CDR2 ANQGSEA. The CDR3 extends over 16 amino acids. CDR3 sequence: CSVGSSGRAGANVLTF. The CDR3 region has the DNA TGCAGCGTGGGGTCGAGCGGGAGAGCTGGGGCCAACGTCCTGACTTTC.

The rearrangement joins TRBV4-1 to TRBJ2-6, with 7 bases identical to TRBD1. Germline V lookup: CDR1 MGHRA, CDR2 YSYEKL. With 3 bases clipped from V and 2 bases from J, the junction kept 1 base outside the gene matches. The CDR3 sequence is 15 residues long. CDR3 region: CASSQGTAGANVLTF. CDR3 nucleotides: TGCGCCAGCAGCCAGGGGACAGCTGGGGCCAACGTCCTGACTTTC.

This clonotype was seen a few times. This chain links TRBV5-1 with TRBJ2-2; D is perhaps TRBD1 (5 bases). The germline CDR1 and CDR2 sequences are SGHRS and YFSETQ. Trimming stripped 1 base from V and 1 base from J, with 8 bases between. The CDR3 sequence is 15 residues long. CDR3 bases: TGCGCCAGCAGCTTGAGTCAGGGGAACACCGGGGAGCTGTTTTTT. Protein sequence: CASSLSQGNTGELFF.

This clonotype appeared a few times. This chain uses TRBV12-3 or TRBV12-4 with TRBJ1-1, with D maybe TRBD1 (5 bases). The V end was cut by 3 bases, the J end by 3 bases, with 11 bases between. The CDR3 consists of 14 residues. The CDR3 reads CASSLGGDYTEAFF. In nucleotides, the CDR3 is TGTGCCAGCAGTTTGGGAGGGGATTACACTGAAGCTTTCTTT.

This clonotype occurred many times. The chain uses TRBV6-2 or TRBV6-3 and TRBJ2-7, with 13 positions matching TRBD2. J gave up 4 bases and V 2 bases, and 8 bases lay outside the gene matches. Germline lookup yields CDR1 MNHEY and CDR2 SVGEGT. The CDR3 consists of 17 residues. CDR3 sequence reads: CASSYTRGLAGEYEQYF. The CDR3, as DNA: TGTGCCAGCAGTTACACCCGAGGACTAGCGGGAGAGTACGAGCAGTACTTC.

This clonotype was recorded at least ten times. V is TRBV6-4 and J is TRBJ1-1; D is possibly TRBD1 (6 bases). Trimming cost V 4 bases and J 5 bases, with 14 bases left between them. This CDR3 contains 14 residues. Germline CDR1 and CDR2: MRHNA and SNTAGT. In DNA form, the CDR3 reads TGTGCCAGCAGTGTGCTAGGGGGGGCTACTGAAGCTTTCTTT. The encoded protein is CASSVLGGATEAFF.

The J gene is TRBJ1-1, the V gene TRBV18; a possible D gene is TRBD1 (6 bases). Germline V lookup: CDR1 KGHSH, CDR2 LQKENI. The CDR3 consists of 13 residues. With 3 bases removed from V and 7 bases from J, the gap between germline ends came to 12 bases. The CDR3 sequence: CASSPTGANEAFF. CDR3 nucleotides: TGTGCCAGCTCACCTACGGGGGCCAATGAAGCTTTCTTT.

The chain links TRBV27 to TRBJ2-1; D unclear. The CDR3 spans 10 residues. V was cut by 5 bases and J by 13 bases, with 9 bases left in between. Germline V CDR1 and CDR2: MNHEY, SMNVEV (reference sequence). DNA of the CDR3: TGTGCCAGCAGTGCACAAGGACAGTTCTTC. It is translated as CASSAQGQFF.

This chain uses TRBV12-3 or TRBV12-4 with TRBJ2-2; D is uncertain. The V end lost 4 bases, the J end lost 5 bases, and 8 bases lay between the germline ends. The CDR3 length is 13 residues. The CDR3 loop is CASSSRRTGELFF. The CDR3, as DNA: TGTGCCAGCAGTTCGAGACGGACCGGGGAGCTGTTTTTT.

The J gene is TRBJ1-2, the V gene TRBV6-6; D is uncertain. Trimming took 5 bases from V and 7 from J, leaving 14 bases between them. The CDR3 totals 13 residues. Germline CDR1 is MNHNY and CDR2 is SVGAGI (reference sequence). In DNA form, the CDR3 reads TGTGCCAGCAGTCCCCCGGGCAGGCGTGGCTACACCTTC. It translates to CASSPPGRRGYTF.

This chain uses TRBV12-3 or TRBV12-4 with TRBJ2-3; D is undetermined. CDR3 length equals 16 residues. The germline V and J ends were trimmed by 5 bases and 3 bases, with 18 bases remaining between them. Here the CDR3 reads CASSPVFQSPTDTQYF. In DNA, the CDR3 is TGTGCCAGCAGTCCCGTTTTCCAATCCCCTACAGATACGCAGTATTTT.

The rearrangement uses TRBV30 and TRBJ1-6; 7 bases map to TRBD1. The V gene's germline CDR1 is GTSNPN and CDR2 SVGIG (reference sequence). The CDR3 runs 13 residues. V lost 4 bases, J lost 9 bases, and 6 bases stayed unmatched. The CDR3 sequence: CAWTGQSTSPLHF. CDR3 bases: TGTGCCTGGACGGGACAGTCAACTTCACCCCTCCACTTT.

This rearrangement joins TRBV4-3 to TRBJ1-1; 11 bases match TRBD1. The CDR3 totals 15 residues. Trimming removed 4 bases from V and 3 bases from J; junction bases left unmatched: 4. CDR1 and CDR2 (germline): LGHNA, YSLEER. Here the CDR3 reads CASSRVGQGDTEAFF. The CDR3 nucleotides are TGCGCCAGCAGCCGAGTGGGACAGGGGGACACTGAAGCTTTCTTT.

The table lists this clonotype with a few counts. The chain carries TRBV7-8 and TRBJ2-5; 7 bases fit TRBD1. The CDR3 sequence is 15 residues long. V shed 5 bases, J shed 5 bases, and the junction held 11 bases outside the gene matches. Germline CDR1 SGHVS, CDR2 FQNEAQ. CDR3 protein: CASSLPGTEEETQYF. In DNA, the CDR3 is TGTGCCAGCAGCCTCCCGGGGACAGAGGAGGAGACCCAGTACTTC.

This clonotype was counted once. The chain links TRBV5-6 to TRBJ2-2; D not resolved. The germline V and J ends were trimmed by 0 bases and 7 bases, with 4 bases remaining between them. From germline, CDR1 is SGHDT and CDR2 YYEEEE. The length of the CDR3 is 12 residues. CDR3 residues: CASSLDVGELFF. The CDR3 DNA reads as TGTGCCAGCAGCTTGGATGTCGGGGAGCTGTTTTTT.

The CDR3 DNA reads as TGCGCCAGCAGCTTGGCACAGGGAGGCCACTACGAGCAGTACTTC. Translation: CASSLAQGGHYEQYF. The J gene is TRBJ2-7, the V gene TRBV5-1; D is tentatively TRBD1 or TRBD2 (6 bases each). V gave up 0 bases and J gave up 3 bases, with 13 bases separating them. The CDR3 covers 15 residues. The germline gives CDR1 SGHRS, CDR2 YFSETQ.

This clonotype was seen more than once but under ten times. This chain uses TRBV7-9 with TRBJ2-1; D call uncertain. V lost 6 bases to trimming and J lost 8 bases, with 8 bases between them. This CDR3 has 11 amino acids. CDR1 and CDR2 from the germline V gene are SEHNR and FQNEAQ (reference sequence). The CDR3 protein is CASRSFDEQFF. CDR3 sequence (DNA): TGTGCCAGCAGATCCTTCGATGAGCAGTTCTTC.

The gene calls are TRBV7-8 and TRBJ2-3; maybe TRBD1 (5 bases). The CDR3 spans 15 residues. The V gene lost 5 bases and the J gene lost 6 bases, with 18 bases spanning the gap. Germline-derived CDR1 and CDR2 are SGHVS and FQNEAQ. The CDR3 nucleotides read TGTGCCAGCAGCGGAGACAGTCCTTCTTTCGATACGCAGTATTTT. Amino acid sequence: CASSGDSPSFDTQYF.

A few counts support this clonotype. The CDR3 DNA follows: TGCGCCAGCAGCCAAGATAACCAGGACAGAGATTTTGAAGCTTTCTTT. It encodes CASSQDNQDRDFEAFF. V and J are TRBV4-1 and TRBJ1-1; perhaps TRBD1 as D (6 bases). Germline CDR1 is MGHRA and CDR2 is YSYEKL. V lost 0 bases and J lost 7, with 18 bases in between. CDR3 size: 16 residues.

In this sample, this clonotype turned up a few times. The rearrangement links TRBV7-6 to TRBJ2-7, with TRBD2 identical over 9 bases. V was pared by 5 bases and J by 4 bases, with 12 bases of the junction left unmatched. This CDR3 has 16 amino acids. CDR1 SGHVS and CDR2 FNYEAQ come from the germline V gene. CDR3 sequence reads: CASSPGPAGGIYEQYF. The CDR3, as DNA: TGTGCCAGCAGCCCCGGCCCGGCGGGAGGGATATACGAGCAGTACTTC.

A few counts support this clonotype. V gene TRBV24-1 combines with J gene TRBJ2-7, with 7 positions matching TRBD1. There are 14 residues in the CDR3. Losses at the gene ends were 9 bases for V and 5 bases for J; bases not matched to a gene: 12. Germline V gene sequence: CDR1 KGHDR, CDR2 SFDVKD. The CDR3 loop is CATYRDSFRDEQYF. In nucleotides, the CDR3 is TGTGCCACCTACCGGGACAGTTTTCGCGACGAGCAGTACTTC.

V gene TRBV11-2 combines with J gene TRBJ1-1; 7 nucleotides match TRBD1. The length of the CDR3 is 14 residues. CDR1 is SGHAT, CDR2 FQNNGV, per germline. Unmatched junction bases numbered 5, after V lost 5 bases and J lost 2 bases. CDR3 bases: TGTGCCAGCAGCCCAGGGGGGGCTAACACTGAAGCTTTCTTT. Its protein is CASSPGGANTEAFF. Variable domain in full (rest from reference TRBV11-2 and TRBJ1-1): EAGVAQSPRYKIIEKRQSVAFWCNPISGHATLYWYQQILGQGPKLLIQFQNNGVVDDSQLPKDRFSAERLKGVDSTLKIQPAKLEDSAVYLCASSPGGANTEAFFGQGTRLTVV.

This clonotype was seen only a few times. Written as DNA, the CDR3 is TGTGCCAGCAAGGGCGGCACCTACGAGCAGTACTTC. Translating gives CASKGGTYEQYF. The chain links TRBV6-2 or TRBV6-3 to TRBJ2-7; D is unresolved. This CDR3 region has 12 residues. V was cut by 7 bases and J by 2 bases, with 9 bases left in between. Germline CDR1 MNHEY, CDR2 SVGEGT.

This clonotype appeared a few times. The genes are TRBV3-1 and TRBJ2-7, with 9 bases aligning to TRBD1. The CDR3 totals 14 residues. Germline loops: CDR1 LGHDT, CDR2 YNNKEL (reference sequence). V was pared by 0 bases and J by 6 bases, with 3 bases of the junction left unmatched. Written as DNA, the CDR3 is TGTGCCAGCAGCCAAGAACAGGGGGCAAGCGAGCAGTACTTC. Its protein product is CASSQEQGASEQYF.